The 28 T cell receptor beta chains reported below all come from one sample, sequenced in a study of stem cell transplantation in POMP-related autoinflammatory disease. Measured with immunoSEQ multiplex PCR; TCRdb has only the in-frame clones, and not every one. The sample has roughly 6,900 clones, under 85% seen once. The sequencing sample was made of a CXCR5-defined cell subset from PBMCs. The receptors were gathered from a human donor in good health.

The chain carries TRBV5-4 and TRBJ2-1; 7 nucleotides align to TRBD2. The CDR3 contains 14 residues. With V trimmed by 4 bases and J by 6 bases, 7 bases remained unmatched. Germline V gene lookup returns CDR1 SGHNT and CDR2 YYREEE (reference sequence). The DNA of the CDR3 is TGTGCCAGCAGCCGCGGGGGTTACGGCAATGAGCAGTTCTTC. This translates into CASSRGGYGNEQFF.

The CDR3 region is CASSIAPVAGSSYEQYF. For the CDR3, the DNA is TGTGCCAGCAGCATTGCCCCTGTAGCGGGCAGCTCCTACGAGCAGTACTTC. The rearrangement uses TRBV5-5 and TRBJ2-7; TRBD2 matches 7 bases. Trimming took 4 bases from V and 0 from J; bases not matched to a gene: 13. CDR1 is SGHKS, CDR2 YYEKEE, per germline (reference sequence). The length of the CDR3 is 17 residues.

The chain combines TRBV5-1 with TRBJ2-7, with 8 bases that match TRBD2. The germline gives CDR1 SGHRS, CDR2 YFSETQ. The CDR3 runs 17 residues. The ends lost 7 bases at V and 1 base at J; junction bases unmatched: 16. The CDR3 DNA is TGCGCCAGCCACCCCCTGGGTAGCGGGGATACTTCCTACGAGCAGTACTTC. Protein product: CASHPLGSGDTSYEQYF. Combining the CDR3 with reference TRBV5-1 and TRBJ2-7 gives the whole variable domain KAGVTQTPRYLIKTRGQQVTLSCSPISGHRSVSWYQQTPGQGLQFLFEYFSETQRNKGNFPGRFSGRQFSNSRSEMNVSTLELGDSALYLCASHPLGSGDTSYEQYFGPGTRLTVT.

This chain links TRBV19 with TRBJ2-7, with 8 bases lining up with TRBD2. CDR3 length equals 15 residues. The trim removed 6 bases at V and 3 bases at J, leaving 10 bases unmatched. The germline V gene has CDR1 LNHDA and CDR2 SQIVND (reference sequence). In DNA form, the CDR3 reads TGTGCCAGTAGCAGCGGAGGCGGGGGGTACTACGAGCAGTACTTC. It is translated as CASSSGGGGYYEQYF.

The chain recombines TRBV7-2 with TRBJ2-3, with D perhaps TRBD2 (7 bases). The CDR3 covers 16 residues. CDR1 and CDR2 (germline): SGHTA, FQGNSA. V was pared by 4 bases and J by 10 bases, with 24 bases between. CDR3 sequence reads: CASSSYVWGRGAPQYF. The CDR3 coding sequence is TGTGCCAGCAGCTCCTACGTGTGGGGACGGGGGGCCCCGCAGTATTTT.

The chain uses TRBV6-6 and TRBJ1-1, with D possibly being TRBD1 (6 bases). The V gene lost 6 bases and the J gene lost 4 bases, with 12 bases spanning the gap. The V gene's germline CDR1 is MNHNY and CDR2 SVGAGI (reference sequence). This CDR3 has 13 residues. The CDR3 here is CASRRTGTTEAFF. In DNA, the CDR3 is TGTGCCAGCAGACGTACAGGGACCACTGAAGCTTTCTTT.

The chain is built from TRBV5-5 and TRBJ2-7; tentatively, D is TRBD1 or TRBD2 (5 bases each). CDR1 SGHKS and CDR2 YYEKEE come from the germline V gene (reference sequence). The length of the CDR3 is 15 residues. V was clipped by 6 bases and J by 4 bases, with 20 bases between them. Here the CDR3 reads CASTPTGTARYEQYF. The CDR3 DNA follows: TGTGCCAGCACCCCAACGGGGACCGCTCGATACGAGCAGTACTTC.

The chain uses TRBV11-2 and TRBJ1-2; D unresolved. Germline assignment: CDR1 SGHAT and CDR2 FQNNGV. With 5 bases removed from V and 1 base from J, the gap between germline ends came to 8 bases. The CDR3 totals 13 residues. The chain's CDR3 is CASSQGINYGYTF. The CDR3 region has the DNA TGTGCCAGCAGCCAAGGGATTAACTATGGCTACACCTTC.

V usage is TRBV5-8 and J usage is TRBJ2-1; D is unclear. The CDR3 consists of 15 residues. Trimming took 2 bases from V and 0 from J, leaving 9 bases between them. Germline V gene sequence: CDR1 SGHTS, CDR2 YDEGEE. The CDR3 sequence: CASSFGSSSYNEQFF. DNA of the CDR3: TGTGCCAGCAGCTTTGGATCTAGCTCCTACAATGAGCAGTTCTTC.

The chain employs TRBV10-1 and TRBJ2-3; 7 bases map to TRBD2. The CDR3 is 15 residues long. After removal of 10 bases from V and 7 bases from J, the junction contained 17 bases not matched to a gene. Germline CDR1 WNHNN, CDR2 SYGVQD (reference sequence). As DNA, the CDR3 is TGCGCCACCCCGAGGGGAGGGCACTTTTTAAATACGCAGTATTTT. This translates into CATPRGGHFLNTQYF.

The chain uses TRBV4-1 and TRBJ1-3, with D possibly being TRBD1 (5 bases). Germline V gene data show CDR1 as MGHRA and CDR2 as YSYEKL. This CDR3 region has 13 residues. V gave up 5 bases and J gave up 4 bases, with 9 bases separating them. The CDR3 coding sequence is TGCGCCAGCAGCTATAACAGGGGAAACACCATATATTTT. Translating gives CASSYNRGNTIYF.

In this sample, this clone turned up a few times. This chain joins TRBV14 and TRBJ1-6; no definite D call. The germline gives CDR1 SGHDN, CDR2 FVKESK. The V end lost 0 bases, the J end lost 10 bases, and 13 bases lay between the germline ends. The CDR3 consists of 15 residues. The CDR3 coding sequence is TGTGCCAGCAGCCAAGATCCGATGGGGAGGTCACCCCTCCACTTT. Translated: CASSQDPMGRSPLHF.

This rearrangement joins TRBV6-5 to TRBJ1-2; D possibly corresponds to TRBD1 (6 bases). V dropped 4 bases and J dropped 8 bases, with 20 bases sitting between them. The CDR3 spans 15 residues. Per germline, CDR1 MNHEY and CDR2 SVGAGI. The CDR3 is CASSSTGFSPKGYTF. The DNA for the CDR3 is TGTGCCAGCAGTTCGACAGGATTTAGCCCGAAAGGCTACACCTTC.

The rearrangement joins TRBV11-2 to TRBJ2-7; D ambiguous. CDR1 and CDR2 from the germline V gene are SGHAT and FQNNGV. V was cut by 5 bases and J by 6 bases, with 14 bases left in between. This CDR3 contains 13 residues. The CDR3 DNA sequence: TGTGCCAGCAGCCCTCTAGGGTCTATCGAGCAGTACTTC. Translating it yields CASSPLGSIEQYF. Using reference TRBV11-2 and TRBJ2-7 for the parts outside the CDR3, the full variable domain is EAGVAQSPRYKIIEKRQSVAFWCNPISGHATLYWYQQILGQGPKLLIQFQNNGVVDDSQLPKDRFSAERLKGVDSTLKIQPAKLEDSAVYLCASSPLGSIEQYFGPGTRLTVT.

The V and J genes are TRBV19 and TRBJ2-3, with TRBD2 as a possible D gene (5 bases). The V gene's germline CDR1 is LNHDA and CDR2 SQIVND (reference sequence). Between the trimmed V and J ends, which lost 5 bases and 11 bases, there was a span of 20 bases. This CDR3 has 14 amino acids. This CDR3 is CASSVVDGRGGQYF. For the CDR3, the DNA is TGTGCCAGTAGTGTTGTAGACGGTCGGGGTGGGCAGTATTTT.

The chain recombines TRBV2 with TRBJ1-2; tentatively, D is TRBD1 (6 bases). CDR3 length: 13 amino acids. The germline V gene has CDR1 SNHLY and CDR2 FYNNEI. V lost 4 bases and J 5 bases, leaving 11 bases between the germline ends. The CDR3 DNA reads as TGTGCCAGCAGTGTGGGGGGGGCGTATGGCTACACCTTC. This translates into CASSVGGAYGYTF. Full variable domain (remainder filled in from reference TRBV2 and TRBJ1-2): EPEVTQTPSHQVTQMGQEVILRCVPISNHLYFYWYRQILGQKVEFLVSFYNNEISEKSEIFDDQFSVERPDGSNFTLKIRSTKLEDSAMYFCASSVGGAYGYTFGSGTRLTVV.

The chain is built from TRBV7-2 and TRBJ2-7; TRBD2 agrees at 11 bases. The V gene's germline CDR1 is SGHTA and CDR2 FQGNSA. With V trimmed by 7 bases and J by 4 bases, 6 bases remained unmatched. The CDR3 sequence is 14 residues long. The chain's CDR3 is CASTLTSGVYEQYF. Here the CDR3 DNA reads TGTGCCAGCACCCTGACTAGCGGGGTTTACGAGCAGTACTTC.

The sample holds one count of this clone. The chain links TRBV28 to TRBJ2-3, with TRBD2 matching over 16 bases. V lost 8 bases and J lost 4; bases outside the gene matches: 9. Per germline, CDR1 MDHEN and CDR2 SYDVKM. This CDR3 contains 17 residues. CDR3 nucleotide sequence: TGTGCCAGCCCGCCGGCCGGGACTAGCGGGGGGGCAGATACGCAGTATTTT. Encoded protein: CASPPAGTSGGADTQYF.

This CDR3 reads CASSQEGTGTGNTIYF. Written as DNA, the CDR3 is TGTGCCAGCAGCCAAGAGGGTACAGGGACAGGAAACACCATATATTTT. The chain links TRBV4-2 to TRBJ1-3, with a weak D call TRBD1 (6 bases). The CDR3 covers 16 residues. Between the trimmed V and J ends, which lost 0 bases and 4 bases, there was a span of 13 bases. CDR1 and CDR2 (germline): LGHNA, YNFKEQ.

The chain joins TRBV7-2 to TRBJ2-3, with 9 bases aligning to TRBD2. This CDR3 is built from 18 residues. Germline trimming cut 3 bases from V and 1 base from J; bases unmatched to any gene: 11. The germline CDR1 and CDR2 sequences are SGHTA and FQGNSA. CDR3 residues: CASSLGMRASGGTDTQYF. The DNA for the CDR3 is TGTGCCAGCAGCTTGGGGATGAGGGCTAGCGGGGGCACAGATACGCAGTATTTT. The full variable domain, with the rest looked up from reference TRBV7-2 and TRBJ2-3, is GAGVSQSPSNKVTEKGKDVELRCDPISGHTALYWYRQSLGQGLEFLIYFQGNSAPDKSGLPSDRFSAERTGGSVSTLTIQRTQQEDSAVYLCASSLGMRASGGTDTQYFGPGTRLTVL.

This clone was detected only once. The chain has TRBV5-8 and TRBJ2-1, with 8 bases identical to TRBD2. This CDR3 is 13 amino acids long. The V gene end was trimmed by 0 bases and the J gene end by 15 bases; junction bases not matched to a gene: 8. Germline CDR1 reads SGHTS; CDR2 reads YDEGEE. CDR3 in amino acids: CASSLAWSGGRFF. The CDR3 DNA sequence: TGTGCCAGCAGCTTGGCGTGGTCGGGGGGGCGGTTCTTC.

The V and J genes are TRBV5-1 and TRBJ2-4; perhaps TRBD2 as D (5 bases). V shed 8 bases and J shed 5 bases, with 11 bases lying between them. Germline V CDR1 and CDR2: SGHRS, YFSETQ. The CDR3 covers 12 residues. In DNA, the CDR3 is TGCGCCAGTTCGTACGGGGAAAACATTCAGTACTTC. Amino acid sequence: CASSYGENIQYF.

V usage is TRBV30 and J usage is TRBJ2-3; TRBD2 matches at 15 bases. Germline trimming cut 7 bases from V and 2 bases from J; bases unmatched to any gene: 10. Germline V lookup: CDR1 GTSNPN, CDR2 SVGIG (reference sequence). The CDR3 is 17 amino acids. CDR3 protein: CASGLAGGPGLTDTQYF. DNA of the CDR3: TGTGCCTCGGGACTAGCGGGGGGCCCCGGACTCACAGATACGCAGTATTTT.

V and J are TRBV19 and TRBJ2-3; 9 positions agree with TRBD2. From germline, CDR1 is LNHDA and CDR2 SQIVND (reference sequence). The V segment lost 5 bases and the J segment 6 bases; nucleotides outside the gene matches: 6. The CDR3 is 14 residues long. CDR3 DNA sequence: TGTGCCAGTAGTGAGAGCGGGGGGCGGGATACGCAGTATTTT. As protein: CASSESGGRDTQYF.

The CDR3 DNA sequence: TGTGCCAGCAGCTTAGCCAATAACTATGGCTACACCTTC. Its protein product is CASSLANNYGYTF. This chain links TRBV7-2 with TRBJ1-2, with D hard to call. Trimming took off 0 bases at V and 1 base at J, with 3 bases between the two ends. Germline lookup yields CDR1 SGHTA and CDR2 FQGNSA. The CDR3 spans 13 residues.

This chain connects TRBV7-2 to TRBJ1-4; the D is unclear. Germline V gene lookup returns CDR1 SGHTA and CDR2 FQGNSA. This CDR3 has 16 amino acids. Trimming took off 4 bases at V and 8 bases at J, with 20 bases between the two ends. The CDR3 nucleotides are TGTGCCAGCAGCTCGACATTGACGAGTTTTGTGGAAAAACTGTTTTTT. Translating gives CASSSTLTSFVEKLFF.

The rearrangement uses TRBV2 and TRBJ1-5, with 7 bases aligning to TRBD1. The CDR3 extends over 14 amino acids. Germline lookup yields CDR1 SNHLY and CDR2 FYNNEI. Unmatched junction bases numbered 7, after V lost 5 bases and J lost 6 bases. In nucleotides, the CDR3 is TGTGCCAGCAGTCCTGACAGGGTGCCTCAGCCCCAGCATTTT. Amino acid sequence: CASSPDRVPQPQHF.

The CDR3 sequence is CASSPSDRVTGELFF. The CDR3 bases are TGTGCCAGCTCACCATCTGACAGGGTGACCGGGGAGCTGTTTTTT. The chain recombines TRBV18 with TRBJ2-2, with 7 bases aligning to TRBD1. The CDR3 has 15 amino acids. Germline lookup yields CDR1 KGHSH and CDR2 LQKENI. V was clipped by 2 bases and J by 5 bases; unmatched bases: 5.